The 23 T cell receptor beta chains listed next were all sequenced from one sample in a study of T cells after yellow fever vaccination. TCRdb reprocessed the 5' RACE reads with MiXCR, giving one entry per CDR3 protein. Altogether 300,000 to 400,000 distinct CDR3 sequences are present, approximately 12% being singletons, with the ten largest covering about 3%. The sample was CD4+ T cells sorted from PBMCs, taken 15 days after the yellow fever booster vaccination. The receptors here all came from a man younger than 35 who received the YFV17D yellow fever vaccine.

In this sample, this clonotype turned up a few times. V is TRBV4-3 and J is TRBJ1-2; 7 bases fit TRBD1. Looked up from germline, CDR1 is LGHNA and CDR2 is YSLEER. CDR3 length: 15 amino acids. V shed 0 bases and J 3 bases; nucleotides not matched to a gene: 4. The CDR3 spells CASSQEGGRDYGYTF. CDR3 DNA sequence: TGCGCCAGCAGCCAAGAAGGGGGCAGGGACTATGGCTACACCTTC.

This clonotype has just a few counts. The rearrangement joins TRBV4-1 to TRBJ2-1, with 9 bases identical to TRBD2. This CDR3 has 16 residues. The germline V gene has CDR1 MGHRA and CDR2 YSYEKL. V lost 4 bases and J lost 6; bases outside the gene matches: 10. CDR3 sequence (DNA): TGCGCCAGCAGCCCCAGGAGTAGCGGGGGAGTCAATGAGCAGTTCTTC. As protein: CASSPRSSGGVNEQFF.

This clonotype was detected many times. CDR3 protein: CASSQATGSYEQYF. The CDR3 DNA reads as TGCGCCAGCAGCCAGGCGACAGGTTCCTACGAGCAGTACTTC. The chain combines TRBV4-3 with TRBJ2-7; D is perhaps TRBD1 (6 bases). Deletions cut 3 bases from V and 1 base from J, with 10 bases between. Germline lookup yields CDR1 LGHNA and CDR2 YSLEER. This CDR3 comprises 14 residues.

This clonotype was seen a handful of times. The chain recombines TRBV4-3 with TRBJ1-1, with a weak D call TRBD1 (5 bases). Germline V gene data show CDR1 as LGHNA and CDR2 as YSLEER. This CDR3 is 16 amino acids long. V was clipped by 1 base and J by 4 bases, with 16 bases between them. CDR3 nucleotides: TGCGCCAGCAGCCAAGGATCTCCCGGGGGGAGCACTGAAGCTTTCTTT. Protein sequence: CASSQGSPGGSTEAFF.

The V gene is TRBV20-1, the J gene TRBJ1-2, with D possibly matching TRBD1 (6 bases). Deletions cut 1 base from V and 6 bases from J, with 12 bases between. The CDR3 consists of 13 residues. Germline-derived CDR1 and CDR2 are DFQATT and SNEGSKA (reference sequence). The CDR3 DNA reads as TGCAGTGCTAGAGTTCAGGGGAGGGATGGCTACACCTTC. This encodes CSARVQGRDGYTF.

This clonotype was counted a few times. CDR3 nucleotide sequence: TGTGCCAGCAGACCACGGGACTCCTACTCTGGAAACACCATATATTTT. It codes for CASRPRDSYSGNTIYF. This chain links TRBV28 with TRBJ1-3, with D possibly TRBD1 on 5 matching bases. The CDR3 is made up of 16 amino acids. Trimming left V 6 bases short and J 0 bases short, with 15 bases between. Germline V gives CDR1 MDHEN, CDR2 SYDVKM.

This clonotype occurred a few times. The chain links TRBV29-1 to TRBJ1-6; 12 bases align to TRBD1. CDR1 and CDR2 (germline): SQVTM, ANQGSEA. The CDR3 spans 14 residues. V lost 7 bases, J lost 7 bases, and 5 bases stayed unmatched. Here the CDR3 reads CSAGTGGHNSPLHF. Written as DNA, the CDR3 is TGCAGCGCAGGGACAGGGGGCCACAATTCACCCCTCCACTTT. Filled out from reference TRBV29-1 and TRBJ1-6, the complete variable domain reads SAVISQKPSRDICQRGTSLTIQCQVDSQVTMMFWYRQQPGQSLTLIATANQGSEATYESGFVIDKFPISRPNLTFSTLTVSNMSPEDSSIYLCSAGTGGHNSPLHFGNGTRLTVT.

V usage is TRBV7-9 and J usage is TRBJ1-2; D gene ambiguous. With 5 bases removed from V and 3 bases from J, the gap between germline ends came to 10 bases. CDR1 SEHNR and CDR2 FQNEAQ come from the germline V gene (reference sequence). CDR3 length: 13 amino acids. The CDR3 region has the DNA TGTGCCAGCAGCGAGACGAGAGACTATGGCTACACCTTC. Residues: CASSETRDYGYTF.

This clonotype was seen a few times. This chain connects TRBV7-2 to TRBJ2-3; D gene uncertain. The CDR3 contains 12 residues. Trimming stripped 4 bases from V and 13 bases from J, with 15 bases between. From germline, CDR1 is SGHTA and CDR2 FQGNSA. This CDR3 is CASSSRAPAKYF. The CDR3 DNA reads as TGTGCCAGCAGCTCCCGGGCCCCAGCAAAGTATTTT. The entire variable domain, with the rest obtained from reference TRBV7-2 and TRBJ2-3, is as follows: GAGVSQSPSNKVTEKGKDVELRCDPISGHTALYWYRQSLGQGLEFLIYFQGNSAPDKSGLPSDRFSAERTGGSVSTLTIQRTQQEDSAVYLCASSSRAPAKYFGPGTRLTVL.

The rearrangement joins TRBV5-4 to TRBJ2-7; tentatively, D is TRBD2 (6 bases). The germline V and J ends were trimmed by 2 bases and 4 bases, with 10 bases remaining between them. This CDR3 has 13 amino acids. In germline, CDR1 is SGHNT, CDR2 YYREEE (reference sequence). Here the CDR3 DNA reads TGTGCCAGCAGCTTTGACCGGGGGTACGAGCAGTACGTC. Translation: CASSFDRGYEQYV.

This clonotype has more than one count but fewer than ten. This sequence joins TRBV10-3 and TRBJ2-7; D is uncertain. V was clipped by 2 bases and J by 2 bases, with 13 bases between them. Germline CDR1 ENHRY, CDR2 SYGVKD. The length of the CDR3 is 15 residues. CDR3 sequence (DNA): TGTGCCATCAGTGAGAGGGTTGGGTTTCCCTACGAGCAGTACTTC. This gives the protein CAISERVGFPYEQYF.

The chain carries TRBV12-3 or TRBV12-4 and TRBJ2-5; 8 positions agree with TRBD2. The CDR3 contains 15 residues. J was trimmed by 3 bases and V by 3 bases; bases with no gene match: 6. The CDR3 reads CASSLDGGGKETQYF. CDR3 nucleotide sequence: TGTGCCAGCAGTTTGGACGGGGGGGGGAAAGAGACCCAGTACTTC.

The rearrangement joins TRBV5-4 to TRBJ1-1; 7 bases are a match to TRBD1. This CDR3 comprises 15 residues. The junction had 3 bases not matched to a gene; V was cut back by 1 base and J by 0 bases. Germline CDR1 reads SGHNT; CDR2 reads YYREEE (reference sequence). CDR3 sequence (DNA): TGTGCCAGCAGCTTGTCCGACAGGGTGAACACTGAAGCTTTCTTT. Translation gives CASSLSDRVNTEAFF.

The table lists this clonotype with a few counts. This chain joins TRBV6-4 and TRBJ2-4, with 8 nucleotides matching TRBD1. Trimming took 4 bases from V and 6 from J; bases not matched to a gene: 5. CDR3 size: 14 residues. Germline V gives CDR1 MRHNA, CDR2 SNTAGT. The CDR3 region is CASSVEQGVNIQYF. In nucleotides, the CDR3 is TGTGCCAGCAGTGTCGAACAGGGGGTAAACATTCAGTACTTC.

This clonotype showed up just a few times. CDR3 amino acids: CASSLETEGSEAFF. The CDR3 DNA sequence: TGTGCCAGCTCACTCGAGACAGAGGGCAGTGAAGCTTTCTTT. This sequence joins TRBV18 and TRBJ1-1; TRBD1 is a possible D gene (5 bases). Germline values: CDR1 KGHSH, CDR2 LQKENI. V lost 4 bases, J lost 7 bases, and 16 bases lay in between. CDR3 length: 14 amino acids.

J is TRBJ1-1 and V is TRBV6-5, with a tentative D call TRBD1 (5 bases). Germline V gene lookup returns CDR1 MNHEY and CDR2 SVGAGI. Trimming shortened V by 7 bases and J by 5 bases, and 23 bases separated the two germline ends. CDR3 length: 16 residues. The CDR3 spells CASILRVGTLGTEAFF. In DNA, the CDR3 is TGTGCCAGCATCTTACGGGTGGGGACTCTGGGGACTGAAGCTTTCTTT.

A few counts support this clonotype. The DNA for the CDR3 is TGTGCCAGCAGCGACAGGGTTAGCTCCTATAATTCACCCCTCCACTTT. Protein: CASSDRVSSYNSPLHF. This rearrangement joins TRBV7-2 to TRBJ1-6, with TRBD1 matching 7 bases. The CDR3 is 16 residues long. Germline V lookup: CDR1 SGHTA, CDR2 FQGNSA. Trimming at V came to 5 bases and at J to 0 bases, leaving 4 bases not matched to a gene.

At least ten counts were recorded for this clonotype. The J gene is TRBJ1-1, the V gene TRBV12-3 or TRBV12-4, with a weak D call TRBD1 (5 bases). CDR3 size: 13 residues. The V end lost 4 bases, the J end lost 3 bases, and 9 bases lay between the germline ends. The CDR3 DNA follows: TGTGCCAGCAGTTACACAGGCTACACTGAAGCTTTCTTT. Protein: CASSYTGYTEAFF.

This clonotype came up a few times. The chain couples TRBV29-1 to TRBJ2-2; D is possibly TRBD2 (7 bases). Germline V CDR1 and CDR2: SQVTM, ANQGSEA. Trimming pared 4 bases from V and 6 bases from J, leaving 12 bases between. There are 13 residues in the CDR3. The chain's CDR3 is CSVVTGRAGELFF. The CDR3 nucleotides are TGCAGCGTTGTTACAGGGAGGGCCGGGGAGCTGTTTTTT.

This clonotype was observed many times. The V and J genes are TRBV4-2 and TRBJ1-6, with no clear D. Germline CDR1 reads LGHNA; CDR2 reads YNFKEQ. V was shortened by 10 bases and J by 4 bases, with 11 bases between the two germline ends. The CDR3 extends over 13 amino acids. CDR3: CATKDGYNSPLHF. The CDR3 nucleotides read TGTGCCACCAAGGACGGGTATAATTCACCCCTCCACTTT.

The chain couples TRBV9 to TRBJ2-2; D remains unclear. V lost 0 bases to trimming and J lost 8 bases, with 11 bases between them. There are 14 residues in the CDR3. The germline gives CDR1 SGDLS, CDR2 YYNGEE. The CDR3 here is CASSVVSVGGELFF. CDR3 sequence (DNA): TGTGCCAGCAGCGTAGTGTCTGTGGGAGGGGAGCTGTTTTTT.

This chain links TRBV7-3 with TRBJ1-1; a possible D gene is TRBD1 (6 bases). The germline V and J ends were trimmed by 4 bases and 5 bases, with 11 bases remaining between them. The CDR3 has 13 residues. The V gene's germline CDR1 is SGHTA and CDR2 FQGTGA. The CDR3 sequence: CASSSATGTEAFF. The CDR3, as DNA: TGTGCCAGCAGCTCAGCGACAGGAACTGAAGCTTTCTTT.

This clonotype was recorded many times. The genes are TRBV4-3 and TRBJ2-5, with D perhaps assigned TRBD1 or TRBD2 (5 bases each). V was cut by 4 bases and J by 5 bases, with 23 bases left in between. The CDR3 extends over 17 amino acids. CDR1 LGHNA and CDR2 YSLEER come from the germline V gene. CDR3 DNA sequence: TGCGCCAGCAGCCGCCAACCGGGACGCTCGGGCTTGGAGACCCAGTACTTC. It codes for CASSRQPGRSGLETQYF.